What follows are 30 T cell receptor beta chains derived from one specimen sequenced in a study of CD8 T cells in Susac syndrome. With random hexamers, about 0.5 to 1 ug RNA was reverse transcribed. TCRdb processed the immunoSEQ multiplex PCR reads anew with MiXCR; each CDR3 protein has one entry. The top ten hold about 0.5% of the sample, which has tens of thousands of distinct CDR3 sequences, roughly 94% seen once. Sequencing was performed on CD8+ T cells from PBMCs. The receptors shown here come from a human donor with Susac syndrome.

The chain couples TRBV27 to TRBJ1-1; D gene unclear. CDR1 MNHEY and CDR2 SMNVEV come from the germline V gene (reference sequence). The germline V and J ends were trimmed by 4 bases and 2 bases, with 14 bases remaining between them. The length of the CDR3 is 15 residues. CDR3 in DNA: TGTGCCAGCAGTTCCTTGTGGAGCGCCAACACTGAAGCTTTCTTT. Translating gives CASSSLWSANTEAFF.

V gene TRBV21-1 combines with J gene TRBJ2-5; the table's D call TRBD2 went unverified against the DNA. TRBV21-1 is classified as a pseudogene. The CDR3 totals 13 residues. In nucleotides, the CDR3 is TGTGCCAGCAGCAAAGGGGAGCAAGAGACCCAGTACTTC. Encoded protein: CASSKGEQETQYF.

This chain connects TRBV12-3 or TRBV12-4 to TRBJ1-1, with 7 bases that match TRBD1. Trimming at V came to 6 bases and at J to 6 bases, leaving 7 bases not matched to a gene. This CDR3 spans 13 amino acids. CDR3 loop: CASRRDQGAEAFF. The CDR3 coding sequence is TGTGCCAGCAGACGAGATCAGGGGGCTGAAGCTTTCTTT.

The chain carries TRBV7-2 and TRBJ2-7; D is perhaps TRBD2 (5 bases). V gave up 0 bases and J gave up 0 bases, with 12 bases separating them. The CDR3 loop spans 16 amino acids. Germline V gives CDR1 SGHTA, CDR2 FQGNSA. CDR3 sequence reads: CASSLASGLRSYEQYF. In DNA form, the CDR3 reads TGTGCCAGCAGCTTAGCGTCGGGGTTGCGCTCCTACGAGCAGTACTTC.

The rearrangement uses TRBV20-1 and TRBJ1-1; no firm D call. The length of the CDR3 is 15 residues. V lost 5 bases and J lost 3, with 19 bases in between. The V gene's germline CDR1 is DFQATT and CDR2 SNEGSKA (reference sequence). The CDR3 region is CSALSLREVDTEAFF. The CDR3 DNA reads TGCAGTGCTCTCTCCTTGAGGGAAGTGGACACTGAAGCTTTCTTT.

The DNA of the CDR3 is TGTGCCAGCAGCCAAAACCAGGCAGATACGCAGTATTTT. Amino acids: CASSQNQADTQYF. The J gene is TRBJ2-3, the V gene TRBV4-2, with D unresolved. The CDR3 is 13 amino acids. CDR1 LGHNA and CDR2 YNFKEQ come from the germline V gene. Trimming removed 2 bases at V and 4 bases at J, with 7 bases between.

This clonotype was recorded once. This chain's CDR3 is CASSLFGSTDTQYF. The CDR3 DNA reads as TGCGCCAGCAGCTTGTTCGGAAGCACAGATACGCAGTATTTT. V usage is TRBV5-1 and J usage is TRBJ2-3; D uncertain. Trimming stripped 1 base from V and 0 bases from J, with 6 bases between. The CDR3 is 14 residues long. Per germline, CDR1 SGHRS and CDR2 YFSETQ.

The chain is built from TRBV20-1 and TRBJ2-1, with 11 bases aligning to TRBD2. CDR1 is DFQATT, CDR2 SNEGSKA, per germline (reference sequence). This CDR3 has 14 amino acids. This CDR3 reads CSSRPSGGLNEQFF. The CDR3 DNA follows: TGCAGCTCCCGGCCTAGCGGGGGGCTAAATGAGCAGTTCTTC.

J is TRBJ2-1 and V is TRBV5-1, with D hard to call. This CDR3 has 12 amino acids. The germline CDR1 and CDR2 sequences are SGHRS and YFSETQ. With 5 bases removed from V and 4 bases from J, the gap between germline ends came to 7 bases. The CDR3 sequence is CASSPDYNEQFF. The CDR3 DNA reads as TGCGCCAGCAGTCCAGATTACAATGAGCAGTTCTTC.

The V call is TRBV10-3, the J call TRBJ1-2; D gene ambiguous. This CDR3 has 14 amino acids. Germline-derived CDR1 and CDR2 are ENHRY and SYGVKD. The germline V and J ends were trimmed by 7 bases and 3 bases, with 15 bases remaining between them. The CDR3 loop is CAIISTAGDYGYTF. In nucleotides, the CDR3 is TGTGCCATCATTTCGACTGCCGGGGACTATGGCTACACCTTC.

This chain connects TRBV5-4 to TRBJ1-6, with a tentative D call TRBD1 (5 bases). V shed 4 bases and J shed 8 bases, with 16 bases lying between them. This CDR3 is built from 15 residues. Germline assignment: CDR1 SGHNT and CDR2 YYREEE (reference sequence). The CDR3 here is CASSDRQSPDSPLHF. CDR3 bases: TGTGCCAGCAGCGACCGACAGAGCCCCGATTCACCCCTCCACTTT.

This clonotype was detected only once. The chain couples TRBV7-9 to TRBJ2-5; 10 nucleotides agree with TRBD1. Germline CDR1 and CDR2: SEHNR and FQNEAQ (reference sequence). The CDR3 has 15 amino acids. J lost 5 bases, V lost 5 bases, and 8 bases had no gene match. CDR3 in amino acids: CASSDRDRGWETQYF. The CDR3 nucleotides are TGTGCCAGCAGCGACCGGGACAGGGGATGGGAGACCCAGTACTTC.

V gene TRBV9 combines with J gene TRBJ1-3; D is ambiguous. CDR3 size: 11 residues. V lost 7 bases and J lost 4, with 6 bases in between. CDR1 and CDR2 (germline): SGDLS, YYNGEE. The CDR3 nucleotides read TGTGCCAGCGGAGGAGGAAACACCATATATTTT. It is translated as CASGGGNTIYF.

The chain links TRBV30 to TRBJ2-1; TRBD2 is a possible D gene (6 bases). CDR1 GTSNPN and CDR2 SVGIG come from the germline V gene (reference sequence). V lost 2 bases and J lost 8, with 7 bases in between. There are 11 residues in the CDR3. CDR3 sequence (DNA): TGTGCCTGGAGTACTAGCTATGAGCAGTTCTTC. It specifies CAWSTSYEQFF.

This rearrangement joins TRBV12-3 or TRBV12-4 to TRBJ2-2; D is unresolved. The CDR3 loop spans 13 amino acids. The V and J ends lost 5 bases and 7 bases respectively, with 11 bases between them. CDR3 loop: CASSPAIHGELFF. In nucleotides, the CDR3 is TGTGCCAGCAGTCCGGCCATTCACGGGGAGCTGTTTTTT.

The chain has TRBV9 and TRBJ2-2, with a possible D match to TRBD2 (6 bases). The germline V gene has CDR1 SGDLS and CDR2 YYNGEE. CDR3 length equals 15 residues. Between the trimmed V and J ends, which lost 2 bases and 1 base, there was a span of 9 bases. The chain's CDR3 is CASSVGGGNTGELFF. The CDR3 nucleotides read TGTGCCAGCAGCGTGGGGGGAGGGAACACCGGGGAGCTGTTTTTT.

J is TRBJ2-3 and V is TRBV2; 10 bases fit TRBD1. CDR1 and CDR2 from the germline V gene are SNHLY and FYNNEI. Trimming at V came to 6 bases and at J to 14 bases, leaving 5 bases not matched to a gene. The CDR3 totals 11 residues. The DNA for the CDR3 is TGTGCCAGCAGGGACGGACAGGGGGTGTATTTT. Translating it yields CASRDGQGVYF. The variable domain in full, completed from reference TRBV2 and TRBJ2-3, reads EPEVTQTPSHQVTQMGQEVILRCVPISNHLYFYWYRQILGQKVEFLVSFYNNEISEKSEIFDDQFSVERPDGSNFTLKIRSTKLEDSAMYFCASRDGQGVYFGPGTRLTVL.

The chain has TRBV20-1 and TRBJ1-1, with D unclear. This CDR3 has 11 residues. V lost 6 bases and J 4 bases, leaving 9 bases between the germline ends. Per germline, CDR1 DFQATT and CDR2 SNEGSKA (reference sequence). The CDR3 DNA follows: TGCAGTGCCCCGGCACCCACTGAAGCTTTCTTT. Amino acids: CSAPAPTEAFF.

This chain links TRBV3-1 with TRBJ1-1; D possibly corresponds to TRBD1 (6 bases). V lost 5 bases, J lost 3 bases, and 19 bases lay in between. CDR1 and CDR2 (germline): LGHDT, YNNKEL (reference sequence). The CDR3 extends over 16 amino acids. The CDR3 coding sequence is TGTGCCAGCAGCTACCTCCTAGGGGCAGGGGACACTGAAGCTTTCTTT. Its protein is CASSYLLGAGDTEAFF. Full variable domain (outside the CDR3, taken from reference TRBV3-1 and TRBJ1-1): DTAVSQTPKYLVTQMGNDKSIKCEQNLGHDTMYWYKQDSKKFLKIMFSYNNKELIINETVPNRFSPKSPDKAHLNLHINSLELGDSAVYFCASSYLLGAGDTEAFFGQGTRLTVV.

The rearrangement links TRBV5-1 to TRBJ1-1; 8 positions match TRBD1. CDR3 size: 15 residues. J was trimmed by 4 bases and V by 3 bases; bases with no gene match: 8. Germline V gene sequence: CDR1 SGHRS, CDR2 YFSETQ. The CDR3 coding sequence is TGCGCCAGCAGCTCCGGACAGGGCACAGGCACTGAAGCTTTCTTT. Amino acids: CASSSGQGTGTEAFF. The full variable domain, with the rest looked up from reference TRBV5-1 and TRBJ1-1, is KAGVTQTPRYLIKTRGQQVTLSCSPISGHRSVSWYQQTPGQGLQFLFEYFSETQRNKGNFPGRFSGRQFSNSRSEMNVSTLELGDSALYLCASSSGQGTGTEAFFGQGTRLTVV.

The chain is built from TRBV5-1 and TRBJ2-7; weak D call: TRBD1 (7 bases). Germline values: CDR1 SGHRS, CDR2 YFSETQ. V lost 1 base, J lost 3 bases, and 14 bases lay in between. CDR3 size: 15 residues. CDR3 nucleotides: TGCGCCAGCAGCTTGACGCAGGGGGGCAACTACGAGCAGTACTTC. It translates to CASSLTQGGNYEQYF.

This chain uses TRBV28 with TRBJ1-5, with TRBD1 as a possible D gene (6 bases). The CDR3 is made up of 13 amino acids. V shed 6 bases and J shed 5 bases, with 11 bases lying between them. CDR1 and CDR2 (germline): MDHEN, SYDVKM. CDR3 nucleotides: TGTGCCAGCAGCCCCAGGGGCGATCAGCCCCAGCATTTT. This sequence encodes CASSPRGDQPQHF.

The genes are TRBV2 and TRBJ1-2; possibly TRBD1 for D (5 bases). The germline CDR1 and CDR2 sequences are SNHLY and FYNNEI. V lost 7 bases and J lost 4, with 10 bases in between. The CDR3 spans 12 residues. The CDR3 region has the DNA TGTGCCAGCAAGGGGTCGGTCTATGGCTACACCTTC. It translates to CASKGSVYGYTF.

The chain links TRBV5-4 to TRBJ2-7; D gene unclear. The germline V gene encodes CDR1 SGHNT and CDR2 YYREEE (reference sequence). V dropped 0 bases and J dropped 5 bases, with 9 bases sitting between them. The CDR3 is 13 residues long. CDR3 sequence: CASSLDGPNEQYF. The CDR3 DNA reads as TGTGCCAGCAGCTTGGATGGGCCCAACGAGCAGTACTTC.

This chain connects TRBV5-1 to TRBJ2-1; no definite D call. The CDR3 contains 12 residues. The V gene's germline CDR1 is SGHRS and CDR2 YFSETQ. V lost 1 base and J lost 7, with 6 bases in between. The DNA of the CDR3 is TGCGCCAGCAGCTTGCCCGATAATGAGCAGTTCTTC. Protein: CASSLPDNEQFF.

This sequence joins TRBV3-1 and TRBJ2-3; perhaps TRBD2 as D (6 bases). V was clipped by 0 bases and J by 2 bases, with 15 bases between them. The CDR3 runs 17 residues. Germline V lookup: CDR1 LGHDT, CDR2 YNNKEL (reference sequence). The CDR3 is CASSQEFSASATDTQYF. Here the CDR3 DNA reads TGTGCCAGCAGCCAAGAGTTTAGTGCTAGCGCCACAGATACGCAGTATTTT.

The rearrangement joins TRBV7-8 to TRBJ1-5; 9 nucleotides line up with TRBD1. The CDR3 loop spans 18 amino acids. The germline V gene has CDR1 SGHVS and CDR2 FQNEAQ. V lost 4 bases, J lost 8 bases, and 18 bases stayed unmatched. The CDR3: CASSWRGGTGTLNEPQHF. The DNA for the CDR3 is TGTGCCAGCAGCTGGAGGGGGGGGACAGGGACCTTGAATGAGCCCCAGCATTTT.

The chain couples TRBV7-9 to TRBJ2-7; TRBD2 aligns across 7 bases. With 4 bases clipped from V and 2 bases from J, the junction kept 5 bases outside the gene matches. In germline, CDR1 is SEHNR, CDR2 FQNEAQ (reference sequence). The CDR3 runs to 14 residues. CDR3 sequence: CASSSSGVPYEQYF. In nucleotides, the CDR3 is TGTGCCAGCAGCTCCAGCGGGGTTCCCTACGAGCAGTACTTC.

The rearrangement links TRBV9 to TRBJ1-1, with 9 bases fitting TRBD1. The CDR3 has 13 residues. In germline, CDR1 is SGDLS, CDR2 YYNGEE. V gave up 5 bases and J gave up 2 bases; unmatched junction bases: 1. In nucleotides, the CDR3 is TGTGCCAGCAGGGGACAGGGAAACACTGAAGCTTTCTTT. Its translation is CASRGQGNTEAFF.

The genes are TRBV6-5 and TRBJ2-3, with D uncertain. This CDR3 comprises 13 residues. Between the trimmed V and J ends, which lost 3 bases and 0 bases, there was a span of 4 bases. Looked up from germline, CDR1 is MNHEY and CDR2 is SVGAGI. Here the CDR3 DNA reads TGTGCCAGCAGTTATACGAGCACAGATACGCAGTATTTT. Translation: CASSYTSTDTQYF.